These 15 T cell receptor beta chains originate from one sample sequenced in a study of low-dose radiotherapy and immunotherapy resistance in tumors. As to time point: after trial treatment. The treatment is: LDRT plus nivolumab, ipilimumab, low-dose cyclophosphamide and aspirin (RACIN trial). TRAV- and TRBV-specific primers, spanning alpha and beta chains, primed first-strand cDNA. For amplifying TCRs, the PCR ran for about 20 cycles with Phusion, which was used together with a constant-region primer and the adapter on the V primers. TCRdb reanalysed the reads using MiXCR and keeps one entry per CDR3 protein. In the table there are 100,000 or so distinct CDR3 sequences, less than 25% of which are singletons. The sequencing used PBMCs, collected after low-dose radiotherapy plus immunotherapy. All receptors come from a male donor with prostate cancer.

This clonotype was detected ten times or more. The V and J genes are TRBV6-2 or TRBV6-3 and TRBJ2-1; D is uncertain. This CDR3 has 13 amino acids. V gave up 4 bases and J gave up 5 bases, with 9 bases separating them. The V gene's germline CDR1 is MNHEY and CDR2 SVGEGT. The CDR3 nucleotides are TGTGCCAGCAGTTTTGGCAGTAACAATGAGCAGTTCTTC. Translated: CASSFGSNNEQFF.

In this sample, this clonotype turned up many times. The chain joins TRBV11-2 to TRBJ1-6; D ambiguous. Trimming removed 0 bases from V and 5 bases from J, with 14 bases in between. The CDR3 is 17 residues long. In germline, CDR1 is SGHAT, CDR2 FQNNGV. CDR3 protein: CASSLDRAAVDNSPLHF. In nucleotides, the CDR3 is TGTGCCAGCAGCTTAGATAGGGCAGCTGTGGATAATTCACCCCTCCACTTT.

Points on this clonotype: A read error is likely here: a far larger clone is one base away. The rearrangement uses TRBV19 and TRBJ2-1; 7 bases are shared with TRBD1. This CDR3 region has 15 residues. Trimming took 9 bases from V and 13 from J; bases not matched to a gene: 21. The V gene's germline CDR1 is LNHDA and CDR2 SQIVND (reference sequence). The CDR3 nucleotides are TGTGCCAGCGCGACGGGGACAGCAGTAATAGAGACCCAGTTCTTC. As protein: CASATGTAVIETQFF. The variable domain in full, completed from reference TRBV19 and TRBJ2-1, reads DGGITQSPKYLFRKEGQNVTLSCEQNLNHDAMYWYRQDPGQGLRLIYYSQIVNDFQKGDIAEGYSVSREKKESFPLTVTSAQKNPTAFYLCASATGTAVIETQFFGPGTRLTVL.

Many counts were recorded for this clonotype. The genes are TRBV3-1 and TRBJ2-2; 7 nucleotides agree with TRBD2. The CDR3 is 16 amino acids. Germline CDR1 and CDR2: LGHDT and YNNKEL (reference sequence). Trimming took 8 bases from V and 1 from J; bases not matched to a gene: 10. The CDR3 DNA reads TGTGCCAGCGAAAAGCGCGGACTAGGGAACACCGGGGAGCTGTTTTTT. This codes for CASEKRGLGNTGELFF.

This clonotype was counted many times. This chain joins TRBV23-1 and TRBJ2-3; D unresolved. TRBV23-1 qualifies as an ORF whose function is uncertain. V was trimmed by 1 base and J by 3 bases, leaving 14 bases between them. The CDR3 is 16 amino acids. The CDR3 DNA sequence: TGCGCCAGCAGTCAATTCCCCCTAGGGTCAACAGATACGCAGTATTTT. Encoded protein: CASSQFPLGSTDTQYF.

This clonotype was recorded at least ten times. The chain links TRBV3-1 to TRBJ2-5, with 8 bases that match TRBD1. The CDR3 covers 14 residues. Germline-derived CDR1 and CDR2 are LGHDT and YNNKEL (reference sequence). V trimming: 4 bases; J trimming: 7 bases; junction bases outside the gene matches: 8. CDR3 nucleotide sequence: TGTGCCAGCAGCCTCCGGGACAGGTCGCTGACCCAGTACTTC. This codes for CASSLRDRSLTQYF.

The sample holds a few counts of this clonotype. J is TRBJ2-7 and V is TRBV29-1; 10 bases fit TRBD1. With 5 bases clipped from V and 3 bases from J, the junction kept 7 bases outside the gene matches. Germline CDR1 is SQVTM and CDR2 is ANQGSEA. The CDR3 has 14 amino acids. The CDR3: CSVSGTGVHYEQYF. Written as DNA, the CDR3 is TGCAGCGTTTCCGGGACAGGGGTCCACTACGAGCAGTACTTC.

The table lists this clonotype with many counts. This sequence joins TRBV19 and TRBJ2-3, with 7 bases that match TRBD1. The ends lost 6 bases at V and 5 bases at J; junction bases unmatched: 8. The CDR3 totals 14 residues. The V gene's germline CDR1 is LNHDA and CDR2 SQIVND (reference sequence). Written as DNA, the CDR3 is TGTGCCAGTAGGAGGACCCGGGACAGAGATACGCAGTATTTT. It codes for CASRRTRDRDTQYF. Complete variable domain (other parts from reference TRBV19 and TRBJ2-3): DGGITQSPKYLFRKEGQNVTLSCEQNLNHDAMYWYRQDPGQGLRLIYYSQIVNDFQKGDIAEGYSVSREKKESFPLTVTSAQKNPTAFYLCASRRTRDRDTQYFGPGTRLTVL.

This clonotype was counted ten times or more. This chain connects TRBV7-9 to TRBJ2-1; 14 nucleotides align to TRBD2. The CDR3 contains 16 residues. Germline V gene sequence: CDR1 SEHNR, CDR2 FQNEAQ (reference sequence). V lost 6 bases and J lost 9; bases outside the gene matches: 10. The CDR3 coding sequence is TGTGCCAGCAGACCAACCGGACTAGCGGGGGGTGGTGAGCAGTTCTTC. Residues: CASRPTGLAGGGEQFF.

This chain joins TRBV21-1 and TRBJ1-5; TRBD1 is the table's D call, not checked against the DNA. TRBV21-1 is marked as a pseudogene. The CDR3 has 14 residues. The CDR3 bases are TGTGCCAGCAGCGTCCGACAGGGGCATCAGCCCCAGCATTTT. Translating gives CASSVRQGHQPQHF.

This clonotype was seen at least ten times. At one of its ends the junction is not consistent with the germline gene, which may arise from a read error. The chain links TRBV18 to TRBJ2-7; 12 nucleotides line up with TRBD2. The CDR3 has 12 amino acids. The V gene's germline CDR1 is KGHSH and CDR2 LQKENI. CDR3 sequence (DNA): TGTGCCAGCTCACTCGGACTAGCGGGGAAGGAATTC. As protein: CASSLGLAGKEF.

This clonotype showed up just a few times. The chain recombines TRBV9 with TRBJ1-5; perhaps TRBD1 as D (5 bases). This CDR3 is built from 15 residues. V was trimmed by 4 bases and J by 4 bases, leaving 15 bases between them. Germline CDR1 and CDR2: SGDLS and YYNGEE. The DNA of the CDR3 is TGTGCCAGCAGCCCCGGGGTACAGGAGAATCAGCCCCAGCATTTT. It codes for CASSPGVQENQPQHF.

This clonotype was seen ten or more times. The chain links TRBV6-2 or TRBV6-3 to TRBJ2-3; 7 positions agree with TRBD1. This CDR3 spans 16 amino acids. Per the germline V gene, CDR1 is MNHEY and CDR2 is SVGEGT. The ends lost 8 bases at V and 0 bases at J; junction bases unmatched: 11. The CDR3 coding sequence is TGTGCCAGCCGAAAACTCCGGGACAGTAGCACAGATACGCAGTATTTT. It encodes CASRKLRDSSTDTQYF.

This clonotype occurred many times. The chain has TRBV2 and TRBJ2-2; 7 positions match TRBD1. The CDR3 spans 15 residues. The germline gives CDR1 SNHLY, CDR2 FYNNEI. V dropped 6 bases and J dropped 0; count of bases not matched to a gene: 4. As DNA, the CDR3 is TGTGCCAGCAGGCCCGGGACAGCGAACACCGGGGAGCTGTTTTTT. It encodes CASRPGTANTGELFF.

In this sample, this clonotype turned up many times. V usage is TRBV7-3 and J usage is TRBJ2-1; 8 bases fit TRBD2. This CDR3 is built from 16 residues. Losses at the gene ends were 2 bases for V and 0 bases for J; bases not matched to a gene: 3. The germline CDR1 and CDR2 sequences are SGHTA and FQGTGA. The CDR3, as DNA: TGTGCCAGCAGCTTACGGCGGGGGGACTCCTACAATGAGCAGTTCTTC. Amino acid sequence: CASSLRRGDSYNEQFF.